One sample yielded the 23 T cell receptor beta chains listed below, sequenced in a study of OX40 agonist ivuxolimab in advanced cancers. Profiled with immunoSEQ multiplex PCR; TCRdb holds only in-frame clones, not every one. The sample gives fewer than 80,000 clones, approximately 83% of which show up once; 0.55% to 0.7% is in the top ten. The input for sequencing was CD4+ or CD8+ T cells sorted from blood, taken in a trial of the OX40 agonist ivuxolimab. The origin of the receptors is an adult with an advanced solid tumor such as melanoma, head and neck, liver or kidney cancer.

Regarding this clone: Other nucleotide sequences from this sample produce the same CDR3. This rearrangement joins TRBV5-1 to TRBJ2-5; TRBD2 is a possible D gene (6 bases). The CDR3 is made up of 14 amino acids. V shed 0 bases and J shed 2 bases, with 8 bases lying between them. Germline CDR1 SGHRS, CDR2 YFSETQ. The CDR3 protein is CASSLGTTQETQYF. DNA of the CDR3: TGCGCCAGCAGCTTGGGGACTACTCAAGAGACCCAGTACTTC.

The chain links TRBV19 to TRBJ2-5; D could derive from TRBD1 or TRBD2 (5 bases each). The CDR3 has 15 residues. Germline CDR1 and CDR2: LNHDA and SQIVND (reference sequence). V shed 4 bases and J shed 5 bases, with 17 bases lying between them. This CDR3 is CASSTPGAGVETQYF. The CDR3 nucleotides are TGTGCCAGTAGTACCCCCGGGGCCGGGGTGGAGACCCAGTACTTC.

Points on this clone: Its ends do not fully match the called genes, so a read error is possible. V is TRBV7-7 and J is TRBJ2-7, with 7 bases identical to TRBD2. Germline CDR1 SSHAT, CDR2 FNYEAQ (reference sequence). The CDR3 is made up of 14 amino acids. The CDR3 coding sequence is TGTGCTAGCAGCTTAGCGGGCAGACCCTACGAGCAGTACTTC. It is translated as CASSLAGRPYEQYF.

This sequence joins TRBV6-1 and TRBJ1-2; 8 positions match TRBD1. The germline V gene has CDR1 MNHNS and CDR2 SASEGT. There are 15 residues in the CDR3. With 7 bases clipped from V and 8 bases from J, the junction kept 15 bases outside the gene matches. The CDR3 reads CASTPSGTGGVGYTF. Written as DNA, the CDR3 is TGTGCCAGCACCCCCAGTGGCACAGGGGGTGTAGGCTACACCTTC.

This chain connects TRBV15 to TRBJ2-1, with 10 bases identical to TRBD1. Germline CDR1 reads LNHNV; CDR2 reads YYDKDF (reference sequence). V lost 3 bases to trimming and J lost 5 bases; unmatched junction nucleotides: 7. The CDR3 extends over 16 amino acids. DNA for the CDR3: TGTGCCACCAGCAGTCAGGGACAGGGGTTTCACAATGAGCAGTTCTTC. It encodes CATSSQGQGFHNEQFF. Drawing the rest from reference TRBV15 and TRBJ2-1, the complete variable domain is DAMVIQNPRYQVTQFGKPVTLSCSQTLNHNVMYWYQQKSSQAPKLLFHYYDKDFNNEADTPDNFQSRRPNTSFCFLDIRSPGLGDTAMYLCATSSQGQGFHNEQFFGPGTRLTVL.

The rearrangement links TRBV18 to TRBJ2-3; D unresolved. Germline CDR1 KGHSH, CDR2 LQKENI. Trimming cost V 3 bases and J 4 bases, with 17 bases left between them. The CDR3 contains 16 residues. The CDR3 spells CASSPDGGSFADTQYF. The CDR3 DNA reads TGTGCCAGCTCACCGGATGGTGGCTCCTTCGCAGATACGCAGTATTTT.

The V and J genes are TRBV5-1 and TRBJ2-7, with D uncertain. The CDR3 loop spans 13 amino acids. Germline CDR1 reads SGHRS; CDR2 reads YFSETQ. V was clipped by 2 bases and J by 1 base, with 7 bases between them. The CDR3 reads CASSFWGSYEQYF. CDR3 nucleotides: TGCGCCAGCAGCTTCTGGGGTTCCTACGAGCAGTACTTC.

This chain joins TRBV30 and TRBJ2-1; D uncertain. The V end lost 5 bases, the J end lost 1 base, and 9 bases lay between the germline ends. The germline CDR1 and CDR2 sequences are GTSNPN and SVGIG (reference sequence). The CDR3 is 13 amino acids. The CDR3 region has the DNA TGTGCCTGGCGAAATCCTTCCTACAATGAGCAGTTCTTC. Its translation: CAWRNPSYNEQFF.

The CDR3 bases are TGCGCCAGCAGAGCCGGGACAGGGCTCGGAAACACCATATATTTT. It yields the protein CASRAGTGLGNTIYF. V is TRBV5-1 and J is TRBJ1-3, with 9 bases aligning to TRBD1. Germline CDR1 SGHRS, CDR2 YFSETQ. The CDR3 loop spans 15 amino acids. The V and J ends lost 5 bases and 4 bases, in that order; junction bases with no gene match: 7.

This chain connects TRBV6-1 to TRBJ2-3; 14 bases are a match to TRBD2. The CDR3 has 18 amino acids. With 2 bases clipped from V and 5 bases from J, the junction kept 9 bases outside the gene matches. Germline V CDR1 and CDR2: MNHNS, SASEGT. Here the CDR3 reads CASSEYPTSGGAGDTQYF. Written as DNA, the CDR3 is TGTGCCAGCAGTGAATATCCGACTAGCGGGGGGGCCGGAGATACGCAGTATTTT.

The chain is built from TRBV6-5 and TRBJ1-5, with 8 bases lining up with TRBD1. Per the germline V gene, CDR1 is MNHEY and CDR2 is SVGAGI. Trimming cost V 4 bases and J 7 bases; bases outside gene matches: 12. This CDR3 has 16 residues. The DNA of the CDR3 is TGTGCCAGCAGTTCGACAGGGGTTCCCCTTGGACAGCCCCAGCATTTT. Residues: CASSSTGVPLGQPQHF.

The V call is TRBV19, the J call TRBJ1-2; a possible D gene is TRBD1 (5 bases). This CDR3 has 12 residues. Germline V gene data show CDR1 as LNHDA and CDR2 as SQIVND (reference sequence). V was trimmed by 7 bases and J by 5 bases, leaving 11 bases between them. CDR3 region: CASNQGVYGYTF. CDR3 DNA sequence: TGTGCCAGTAATCAGGGTGTTTATGGCTACACCTTC.

This chain joins TRBV27 and TRBJ2-3, with 12 positions matching TRBD1. V shed 5 bases, J shed 3 bases, and the junction held 9 bases outside the gene matches. This CDR3 is 17 amino acids long. Germline CDR1 reads MNHEY; CDR2 reads SMNVEV (reference sequence). CDR3 protein: CASSDRDRGRGTDTQYF. The CDR3 nucleotides read TGTGCCAGCAGTGACCGGGACAGGGGGCGAGGTACAGATACGCAGTATTTT.

The V and J genes are TRBV27 and TRBJ2-3, with 14 positions matching TRBD2. CDR1 and CDR2 (germline): MNHEY, SMNVEV (reference sequence). Trimming took 3 bases from V and 4 from J; bases not matched to a gene: 6. The CDR3 extends over 17 amino acids. CDR3 DNA sequence: TGTGCCAGCAGTTTCACACGACTAGCGGGGGGGCCAGATACGCAGTATTTT. Residues: CASSFTRLAGGPDTQYF.

The V and J genes are TRBV6-1 and TRBJ2-3, with 11 bases fitting TRBD2. The CDR3 sequence is 18 residues long. The ends lost 4 bases at V and 6 bases at J; junction bases unmatched: 15. Germline CDR1 is MNHNS and CDR2 is SASEGT. CDR3 coding DNA: TGTGCCAGCAGTGGCGGTGGGTTTAGCGGGGGGGCCTTGGATACGCAGTATTTT. It encodes CASSGGGFSGGALDTQYF.

The chain recombines TRBV2 with TRBJ1-4; 10 positions match TRBD1. Germline V gene lookup returns CDR1 SNHLY and CDR2 FYNNEI. After removal of 5 bases from V and 2 bases from J, the junction contained 8 bases not matched to a gene. The CDR3 has 17 residues. The CDR3 nucleotides are TGTGCCAGCAGTTGGCCCGGGACAGGGGTTACTAATGAAAAACTGTTTTTT. Protein product: CASSWPGTGVTNEKLFF.

The rearrangement joins TRBV18 to TRBJ2-5; 12 positions agree with TRBD2. J gave up 2 bases and V 0 bases, and 1 base lay outside the gene matches. Looked up from germline, CDR1 is KGHSH and CDR2 is LQKENI. The CDR3 has 16 residues. CDR3 sequence (DNA): TGTGCCAGCTCACCACCCGGACTAGCGGGGCAAGAGACCCAGTACTTC. Translated: CASSPPGLAGQETQYF.

The chain is built from TRBV4-3 and TRBJ2-7, with D uncertain. Germline assignment: CDR1 LGHNA and CDR2 YSLEER. V was pared by 4 bases and J by 3 bases, with 19 bases between. The CDR3 is 16 amino acids. The chain's CDR3 is CASSLGPGLEIYEQYF. The CDR3 DNA reads TGCGCCAGCAGCCTCGGCCCCGGGCTGGAGATCTACGAGCAGTACTTC.

The count of this clone is one. The gene calls are TRBV6-5 and TRBJ1-2; D is unclear. Germline V gene lookup returns CDR1 MNHEY and CDR2 SVGAGI. Trimming pared 2 bases from V and 2 bases from J, leaving 15 bases between. CDR3 length: 16 amino acids. The CDR3 DNA sequence: TGTGCCAGCAGTTACACAATCTCGCAGGCGAACTATGGCTACACCTTC. It is translated as CASSYTISQANYGYTF.

Comment on this clone: Other nucleotide sequences from this sample produce the same CDR3. The J gene is TRBJ1-5, the V gene TRBV30; D is uncertain. Deletions cut 0 bases from V and 0 bases from J, with 3 bases between. Germline CDR1 is GTSNPN and CDR2 is SVGIG (reference sequence). The CDR3 loop spans 13 amino acids. Here the CDR3 DNA reads TGTGCCTGGAGTGTTCATAGCAATCAGCCCCAGCATTTT. Amino acid sequence: CAWSVHSNQPQHF.

The rearrangement uses TRBV2 and TRBJ2-7; D is unclear. The V end lost 8 bases, the J end lost 5 bases, and 16 bases lay between the germline ends. The CDR3 consists of 13 residues. The germline gives CDR1 SNHLY, CDR2 FYNNEI. As DNA, the CDR3 is TGTGCCAGCTGTTCCATGACGGTCAACGAGCAGTACTTC. Protein product: CASCSMTVNEQYF.

J is TRBJ2-5 and V is TRBV18; either TRBD1 or TRBD2 may fit D (5 bases each). Germline loops: CDR1 KGHSH, CDR2 LQKENI. This CDR3 is 15 amino acids long. Trimming left V 1 base short and J 5 bases short, with 14 bases between. The CDR3 nucleotides read TGTGCCAGCTCACCACGTCTAGGGACGTCGGAGACCCAGTACTTC. Its protein product is CASSPRLGTSETQYF.

The V and J genes are TRBV7-9 and TRBJ1-2; tentatively, D is TRBD1 (5 bases). Germline values: CDR1 SEHNR, CDR2 FQNEAQ (reference sequence). The CDR3 has 13 residues. V lost 5 bases to trimming and J lost 4 bases, with 11 bases between them. The CDR3 loop reads CASSIDSGYGYTF. CDR3 DNA: TGTGCCAGCAGCATTGACAGTGGCTATGGCTACACCTTC.